This T cell receptor (beta chain) was recovered during a study of T cells expressing NK-cell markers. Study summary: It was sorted CD3+CD56+NKG2C+, CD3+CD56+NKG2C- and CD3+CD56-NKG2C+ T cells that supplied the TCR beta repertoires. Out of eight donors sequenced, seven tested HCMV-seropositive and the remaining one seronegative.

TCR beta libraries carry UMIs added by 5'RACE template switching. One entry per CDR3 protein, without DNA, is what TCRdb gives after re-calling the 5' RACE reads. The sample holds about 460,000 distinct CDR3 sequences. CDR3 length: 17 amino acids. CDR1 and CDR2 from the germline V gene are SGHRS and YFSETQ. The TCR was taken from a woman aged 45 to 65 in good health. This sequence joins TRBV5-1 and TRBJ2-6. The source material was blood T cells: a sorted CD56 or NKG2C T cell subset, CD4+ or CD8+ T cells, or bulk PBMC T cells (not recorded which). CDR3 amino acids: CASSLGGTSSGANVLTF.